This T cell receptor (beta chain) was sequenced in a study of regulatory T cells in long-lasting Graves disease. Broader study findings: TRBV28 was favored in persistent disease, as were TRBJ1-2 and TRBJ2-5.

The V end lost 5 bases, the J end lost 4 bases, and 6 bases lay between the germline ends. The CDR3 is made up of 11 amino acids. Germline-derived CDR1 and CDR2 are MNHNS and SASEGT. This clonotype was detected many times. Its antigen is unknown. Noted time point: newly diagnosed GD, antithyroid drugs for less than 3 months. The TCR library used RNA extracted from PBMCs. Construction of the TCR beta libraries employed iRepertoire HTBI primers in conjunction with Arm-PCR of CDR3 regions. TCRdb called the multiplex PCR reads again in MiXCR, with one record for every CDR3 protein. The sample contains 450,000 to 600,000 distinct CDR3 sequences, 15% to 20% of which appear only once. These records were also assigned to another study, of T cells in Graves' hyperthyroidism and ophthalmopathy.

The receptor's source is a man aged 40-55 years with Graves disease. The sequencing here drew on peripheral blood mononuclear cells (PBMCs), taken at new diagnosis, from a patient treated with antithyroid drugs. The rearrangement links TRBV6-1 to TRBJ2-7; D is uncertain. Here the CDR3 DNA reads TGTGCCAGCAGTATCCTTTACGAGCAGTACTTC. This gives the protein CASSILYEQYF.